This T cell receptor beta chain comes out of a study of STAT5B mutations in CD4+ large granular lymphocyte leukemia. Some clones are missing from TCRdb's copy, which holds only in-frame ones; the method was immunoSEQ multiplex PCR. The sample has about 31,000 clones; 72% are singletons. General observations from the study: About a quarter of private leukemic clonotypes occurred rarely in other patients' non-leukemic repertoires.

Turning to this clone: Its specificity is unknown.

Material for sequencing was CD4+ T cells from blood buffy coats. The source of this sequence is a human donor in good health.

CDR3 region: CASSSGTANTEAFF. DNA of the CDR3: TGTGCCAGCAGCTCGGGGACGGCGAACACTGAAGCTTTCTTT. The gene calls are TRBV5-4 and TRBJ1-1; the D gene is possibly TRBD1 (5 bases). Germline CDR1 reads SGHNT; CDR2 reads YYREEE (reference sequence). Between the trimmed V and J ends, which lost 3 bases and 1 base, there was a span of 10 bases. CDR3 size: 14 residues.